This passage covers 11 T cell receptor beta chains from one sample sequenced in a study of blood T cell repertoires in COVID-19. Repertoires were generated with immunoSEQ multiplex PCR, while TCRdb's copy carries only in-frame clones and drops some. The repertoire holds about 200,000 clones, 70% to 90% seen once, with roughly 9.7% in the top ten. The sample consisted of peripheral blood. These receptors were taken from a human donor with active or convalescent COVID-19. The donor label of this sample is uncertain.

The V gene is TRBV5-1, the J gene TRBJ2-7; 8 bases align to TRBD1. The germline V gene encodes CDR1 SGHRS and CDR2 YFSETQ. This CDR3 contains 14 residues. Trimming removed 4 bases from V and 9 bases from J; junction bases left unmatched: 12. The CDR3 protein is CASSPPSTGTGQYF. CDR3 nucleotides: TGCGCCAGCAGCCCGCCCTCGACAGGGACAGGGCAGTACTTC.

The DNA of the CDR3 is TGTGCCAGCGAGGGGAGGGTGGCACCCGAAGCCTACGAGCAGTACTTC. Protein: CASEGRVAPEAYEQYF. The chain couples TRBV13 to TRBJ2-7; TRBD2 matches 7 bases. Germline V lookup: CDR1 PRHDT, CDR2 FYEKMQ (reference sequence). V gave up 8 bases and J gave up 2 bases; unmatched junction bases: 15. The CDR3 has 16 residues.

The V gene is TRBV27, the J gene TRBJ2-4, with D possibly TRBD1 on 6 matching bases. The CDR3 spans 14 residues. V lost 5 bases and J 6 bases, leaving 14 bases between the germline ends. The germline CDR1 and CDR2 sequences are MNHEY and SMNVEV (reference sequence). CDR3 coding DNA: TGTGCCAGCAGTCGAACTGGACAGCTAAACATTCAGTACTTC. Translation: CASSRTGQLNIQYF.

The gene calls are TRBV4-3 and TRBJ2-7; 7 bases are shared with TRBD2. The germline CDR1 and CDR2 sequences are LGHNA and YSLEER. The V segment lost 1 base and the J segment 3 bases; nucleotides outside the gene matches: 15. The CDR3 covers 18 residues. CDR3 sequence (DNA): TGCGCCAGCAGCCAAGTCCCCTTGGGGGGGATTCAAAACTACGAGCAGTACTTC. It codes for CASSQVPLGGIQNYEQYF.

V and J are TRBV30 and TRBJ1-6, with D possibly TRBD1 on 5 matching bases. The germline V and J ends were trimmed by 7 bases and 6 bases, with 13 bases remaining between them. There are 13 residues in the CDR3. Germline CDR1 GTSNPN, CDR2 SVGIG (reference sequence). The CDR3 protein is CASQDTRNSPLHF. The DNA of the CDR3 is TGTGCCTCTCAGGACACTCGTAATTCACCCCTCCACTTT. Looking up the rest from reference TRBV30 and TRBJ1-6 gives the full variable domain: SQTIHQWPATLVQPVGSPLSLECTVEGTSNPNLYWYRQAAGRGLQLLFYSVGIGQISSEVPQNLSASRPQDRQFILSSKKLLLSDSGFYLCASQDTRNSPLHFGNGTRLTVT.

The rearrangement uses TRBV5-6 and TRBJ1-1; 7 bases map to TRBD1. Germline loops: CDR1 SGHDT, CDR2 YYEEEE. CDR3 size: 15 residues. V trimming: 4 bases; J trimming: 1 base; junction bases outside the gene matches: 7. CDR3 residues: CASSPPDRANTEAFF. The CDR3 DNA reads as TGTGCCAGCAGCCCACCAGACAGGGCGAACACTGAAGCTTTCTTT.

The V gene is TRBV18, the J gene TRBJ1-4; no clear D. From germline, CDR1 is KGHSH and CDR2 LQKENI. The CDR3 length is 13 residues. Deletions cut 10 bases from V and 8 bases from J, with 17 bases between. CDR3: CATSTAAGEKLFF. The CDR3 DNA sequence: TGTGCCACCTCGACGGCGGCGGGGGAAAAACTGTTTTTT.

The count of this clone is one. The rearrangement links TRBV7-3 to TRBJ2-5, with D hard to call. The germline V gene encodes CDR1 SGHTA and CDR2 FQGTGA. The length of the CDR3 is 14 residues. V was cut by 2 bases and J by 2 bases, with 9 bases left in between. Here the CDR3 reads CASSLFGQQETQYF. CDR3 nucleotides: TGTGCCAGCAGCTTATTTGGCCAACAAGAGACCCAGTACTTC.

V usage is TRBV12-5 and J usage is TRBJ2-4; D gene ambiguous. CDR1 is LGHNT and CDR2 is FRNRAP in the germline V gene. Deletions cut 0 bases from V and 3 bases from J, with 15 bases between. There are 17 residues in the CDR3. The CDR3 here is CASGLVLGGEGKNIQYF. CDR3 bases: TGTGCTAGTGGTTTGGTTCTGGGTGGAGAAGGCAAAAACATTCAGTACTTC. Using reference TRBV12-5 and TRBJ2-4 for the parts outside the CDR3, the full variable domain is DARVTQTPRHKVTEMGQEVTMRCQPILGHNTVFWYRQTMMQGLELLAYFRNRAPLDDSGMPKDRFSAEMPDATLATLKIQPSEPRDSAVYFCASGLVLGGEGKNIQYFGAGTRLSVL.

This sequence joins TRBV7-9 and TRBJ1-1, with no clear D. The CDR3 length is 15 residues. V was trimmed by 5 bases and J by 0 bases, leaving 13 bases between them. Germline CDR1 is SEHNR and CDR2 is FQNEAQ (reference sequence). CDR3 region: CASSLRGEMNTEAFF. CDR3 DNA: TGTGCCAGCAGCCTGCGCGGTGAAATGAACACTGAAGCTTTCTTT. Based on the CDR3 plus reference TRBV7-9 and TRBJ1-1, the full variable domain is DTGVSQNPRHKITKRGQNVTFRCDPISEHNRLYWYRQTLGQGPEFLTYFQNEAQLEKSRLLSDRFSAERPKGSFSTLEIQRTEQGDSAMYLCASSLRGEMNTEAFFGQGTRLTVV.

The chain is built from TRBV19 and TRBJ1-4, with D unresolved. In germline, CDR1 is LNHDA, CDR2 SQIVND (reference sequence). V shed 3 bases and J shed 0 bases, with 11 bases lying between them. The length of the CDR3 is 16 residues. CDR3 in DNA: TGTGCCAGTAGTATCTCGGGTTTTGCAACTAATGAAAAACTGTTTTTT. As protein: CASSISGFATNEKLFF. Full variable domain (rest looked up from reference TRBV19 and TRBJ1-4): DGGITQSPKYLFRKEGQNVTLSCEQNLNHDAMYWYRQDPGQGLRLIYYSQIVNDFQKGDIAEGYSVSREKKESFPLTVTSAQKNPTAFYLCASSISGFATNEKLFFGSGTQLSVL.